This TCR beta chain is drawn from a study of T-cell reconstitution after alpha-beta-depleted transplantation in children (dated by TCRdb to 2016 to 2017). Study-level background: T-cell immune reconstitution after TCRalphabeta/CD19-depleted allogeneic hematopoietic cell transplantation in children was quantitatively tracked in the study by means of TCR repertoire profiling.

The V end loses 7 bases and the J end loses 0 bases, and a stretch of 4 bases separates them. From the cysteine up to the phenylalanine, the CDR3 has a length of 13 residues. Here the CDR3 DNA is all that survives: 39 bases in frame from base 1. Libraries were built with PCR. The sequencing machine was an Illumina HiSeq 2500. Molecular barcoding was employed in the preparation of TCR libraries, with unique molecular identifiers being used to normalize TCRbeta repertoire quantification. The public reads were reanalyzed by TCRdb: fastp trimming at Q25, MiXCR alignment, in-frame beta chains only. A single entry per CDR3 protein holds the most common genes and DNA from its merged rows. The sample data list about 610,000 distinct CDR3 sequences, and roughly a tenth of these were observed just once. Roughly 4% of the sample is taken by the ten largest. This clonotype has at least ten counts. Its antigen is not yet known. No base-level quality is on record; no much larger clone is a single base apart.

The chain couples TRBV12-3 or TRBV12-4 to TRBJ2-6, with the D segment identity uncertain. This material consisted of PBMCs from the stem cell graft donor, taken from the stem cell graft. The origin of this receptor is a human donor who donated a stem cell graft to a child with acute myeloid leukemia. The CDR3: CASTLSGANVLTF. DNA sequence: TGTGCCAGCACACTCTCTGGGGCCAACGTCCTGACTTTC.